This TCR beta chain was recorded in a study of memory CD4+ T cells and cytomegalovirus serostatus. Sequencing was performed with immunoSEQ multiplex PCR; in TCRdb, only in-frame clones are kept and a portion is missing. The data contain approximately 50,000 clones, about three quarters of them seen just once; the ten biggest clones take up more than 2.5%. A word on this clone: Antigen: not known.

Study-wide points: Repertoires predicted CMV serostatus with median bootstrapped AUC of about 0.95.

The sort gate was single viable CD3+CD4+CD8-CD45RO+ cells for memory CD4+ T cells. This CDR3 spans 15 amino acids. Trimming cost V 2 bases and J 5 bases; bases outside gene matches: 7. Germline loops: CDR1 SEHNR, CDR2 FQNEAQ (reference sequence). Sample: memory CD4+ T cells from blood. The chain joins TRBV7-9 to TRBJ2-3; 7 bases are a match to TRBD2. The receptor was derived from an adult in good health and CMV-seropositive. The CDR3: CASSLTAGAVDTQYF. The CDR3 coding sequence is TGTGCCAGCAGCTTAACGGCGGGAGCTGTAGATACGCAGTATTTT.